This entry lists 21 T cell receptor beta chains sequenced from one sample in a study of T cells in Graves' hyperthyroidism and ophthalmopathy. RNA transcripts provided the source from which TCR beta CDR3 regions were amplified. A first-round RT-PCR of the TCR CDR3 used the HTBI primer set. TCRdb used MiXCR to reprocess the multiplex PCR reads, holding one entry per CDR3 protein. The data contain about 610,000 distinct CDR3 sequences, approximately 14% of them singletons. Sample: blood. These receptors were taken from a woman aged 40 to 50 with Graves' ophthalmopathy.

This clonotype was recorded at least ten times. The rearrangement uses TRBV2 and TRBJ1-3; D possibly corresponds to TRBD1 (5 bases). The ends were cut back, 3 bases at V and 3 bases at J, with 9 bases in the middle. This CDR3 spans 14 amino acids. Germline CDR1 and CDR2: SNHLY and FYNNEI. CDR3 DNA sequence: TGTGCCAGCAGTGATCGGGGGATTGGAAACACCATATATTTT. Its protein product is CASSDRGIGNTIYF.

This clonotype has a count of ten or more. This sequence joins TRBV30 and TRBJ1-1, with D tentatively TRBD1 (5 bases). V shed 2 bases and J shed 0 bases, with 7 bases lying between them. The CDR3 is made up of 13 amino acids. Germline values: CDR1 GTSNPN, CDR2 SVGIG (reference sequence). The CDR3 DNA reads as TGTGCCTGGAGTACAGGTATGAACACTGAAGCTTTCTTT. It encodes CAWSTGMNTEAFF.

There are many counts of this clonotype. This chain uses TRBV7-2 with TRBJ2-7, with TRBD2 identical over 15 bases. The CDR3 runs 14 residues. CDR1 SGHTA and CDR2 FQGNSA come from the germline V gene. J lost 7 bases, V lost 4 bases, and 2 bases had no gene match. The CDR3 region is CASSSGLAGGEQYF. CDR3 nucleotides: TGTGCCAGCAGCTCGGGACTAGCGGGAGGTGAGCAGTACTTC.

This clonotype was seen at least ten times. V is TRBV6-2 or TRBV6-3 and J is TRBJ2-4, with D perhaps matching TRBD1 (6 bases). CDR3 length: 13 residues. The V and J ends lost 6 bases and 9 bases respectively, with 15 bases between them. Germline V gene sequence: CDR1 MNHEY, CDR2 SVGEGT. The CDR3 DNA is TGTGCCAGCAGCGGTACAGGGCTCGGCATTCAGTACTTC. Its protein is CASSGTGLGIQYF.

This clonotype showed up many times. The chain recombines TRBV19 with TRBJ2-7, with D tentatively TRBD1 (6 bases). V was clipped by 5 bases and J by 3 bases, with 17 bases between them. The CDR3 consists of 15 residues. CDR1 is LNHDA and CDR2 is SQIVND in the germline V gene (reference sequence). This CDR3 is CASSDGTQGRYEQYF. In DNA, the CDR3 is TGTGCCAGTAGTGATGGAACACAGGGTCGCTACGAGCAGTACTTC. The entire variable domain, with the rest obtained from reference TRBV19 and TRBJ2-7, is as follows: DGGITQSPKYLFRKEGQNVTLSCEQNLNHDAMYWYRQDPGQGLRLIYYSQIVNDFQKGDIAEGYSVSREKKESFPLTVTSAQKNPTAFYLCASSDGTQGRYEQYFGPGTRLTVT.

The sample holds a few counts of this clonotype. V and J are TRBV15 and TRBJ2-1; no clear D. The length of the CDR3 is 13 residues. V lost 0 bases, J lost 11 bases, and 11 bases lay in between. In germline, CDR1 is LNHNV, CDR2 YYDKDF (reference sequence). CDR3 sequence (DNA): TGTGCCACCAGCAGAGATCTCCTTTCCCAGCAGTTCTTC. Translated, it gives CATSRDLLSQQFF.

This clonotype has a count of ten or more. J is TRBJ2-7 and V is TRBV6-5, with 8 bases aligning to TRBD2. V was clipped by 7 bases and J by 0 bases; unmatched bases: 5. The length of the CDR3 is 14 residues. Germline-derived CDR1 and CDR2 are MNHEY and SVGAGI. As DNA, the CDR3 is TGTGCCAGCACCGACACTAGCGGCTCCTACGAGCAGTACTTC. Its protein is CASTDTSGSYEQYF.

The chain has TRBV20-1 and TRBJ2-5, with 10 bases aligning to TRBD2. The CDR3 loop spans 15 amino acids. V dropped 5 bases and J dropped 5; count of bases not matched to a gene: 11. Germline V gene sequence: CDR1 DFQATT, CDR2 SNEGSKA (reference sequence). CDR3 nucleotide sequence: TGCAGTGCTGGGCCTAGCGGGAGTGTGGAGGAGACCCAGTACTTC. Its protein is CSAGPSGSVEETQYF.

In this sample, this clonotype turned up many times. The CDR3 here is CASSLQGSLGYTF. Here the CDR3 DNA reads TGTGCCAGCAGTTTGCAAGGCTCCCTTGGCTACACCTTC. The V gene is TRBV12-3 or TRBV12-4, the J gene TRBJ1-2; D is unclear. The V end lost 3 bases, the J end lost 7 bases, and 12 bases lay between the germline ends. The CDR3 loop spans 13 amino acids.

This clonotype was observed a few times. In DNA form, the CDR3 reads TGTGCCAGCAGCAACCAGCAGACGGCAATAAATACGCAGTATTTT. Translation: CASSNQQTAINTQYF. The rearrangement links TRBV6-1 to TRBJ2-3; D remains unclear. CDR3 length equals 15 residues. Trimming took 6 bases from V and 7 from J, leaving 20 bases between them. Germline values: CDR1 MNHNS, CDR2 SASEGT.

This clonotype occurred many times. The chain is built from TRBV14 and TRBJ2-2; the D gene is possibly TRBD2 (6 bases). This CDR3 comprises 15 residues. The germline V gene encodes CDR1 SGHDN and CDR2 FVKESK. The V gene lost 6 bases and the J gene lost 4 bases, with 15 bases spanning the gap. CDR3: CASRDTHGSTGELFF. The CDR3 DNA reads TGTGCCAGCAGGGACACTCACGGGAGCACCGGGGAGCTGTTTTTT.

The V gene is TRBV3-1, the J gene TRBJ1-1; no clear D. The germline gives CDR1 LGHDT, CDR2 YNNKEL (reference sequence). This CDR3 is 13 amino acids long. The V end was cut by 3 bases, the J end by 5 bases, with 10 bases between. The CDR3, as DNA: TGTGCCAGCAGCCAGATGAAGGGAACTGAAGCTTTCTTT. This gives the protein CASSQMKGTEAFF.

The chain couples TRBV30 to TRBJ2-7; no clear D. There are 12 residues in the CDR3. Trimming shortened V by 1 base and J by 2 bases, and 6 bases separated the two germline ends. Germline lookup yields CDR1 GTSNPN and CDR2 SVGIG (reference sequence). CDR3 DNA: TGTGCCTGGAGTGGCCACACCTACGAGCAGTACTTC. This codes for CAWSGHTYEQYF.

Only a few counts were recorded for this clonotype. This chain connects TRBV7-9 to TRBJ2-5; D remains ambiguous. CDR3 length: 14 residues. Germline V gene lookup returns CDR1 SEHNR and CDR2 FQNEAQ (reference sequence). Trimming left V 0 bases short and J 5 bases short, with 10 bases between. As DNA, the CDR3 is TGTGCCAGCAGCTTAGCCGTGGGAAGGGAGACCCAGTACTTC. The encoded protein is CASSLAVGRETQYF.

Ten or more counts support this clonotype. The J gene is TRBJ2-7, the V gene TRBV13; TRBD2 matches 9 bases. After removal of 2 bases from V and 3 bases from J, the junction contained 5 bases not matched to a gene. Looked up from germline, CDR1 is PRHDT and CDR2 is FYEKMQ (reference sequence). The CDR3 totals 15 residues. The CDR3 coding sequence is TGTGCCAGCAGCTTATCGGGTAGCGGGAGCTACGAGCAGTACTTC. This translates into CASSLSGSGSYEQYF.

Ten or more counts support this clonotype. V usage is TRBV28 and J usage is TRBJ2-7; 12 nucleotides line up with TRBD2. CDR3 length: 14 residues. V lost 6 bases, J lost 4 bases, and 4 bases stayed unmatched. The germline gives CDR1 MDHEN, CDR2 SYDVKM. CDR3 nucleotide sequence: TGTGCCAGCAGACGACTAGCGGGAGTATACGAGCAGTACTTC. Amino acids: CASRRLAGVYEQYF.

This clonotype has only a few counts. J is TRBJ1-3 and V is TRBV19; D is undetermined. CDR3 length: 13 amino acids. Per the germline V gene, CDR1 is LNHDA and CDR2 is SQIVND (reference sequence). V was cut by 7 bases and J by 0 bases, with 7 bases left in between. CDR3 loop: CASTKDSGNTIYF. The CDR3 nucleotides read TGTGCCAGTACCAAAGACTCTGGAAACACCATATATTTT.

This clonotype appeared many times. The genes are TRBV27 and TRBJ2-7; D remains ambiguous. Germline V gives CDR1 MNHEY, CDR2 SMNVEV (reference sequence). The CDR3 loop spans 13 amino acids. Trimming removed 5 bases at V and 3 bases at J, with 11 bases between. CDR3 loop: CASSPRAFYEQYF. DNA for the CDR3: TGTGCCAGCAGTCCAAGGGCGTTCTACGAGCAGTACTTC.

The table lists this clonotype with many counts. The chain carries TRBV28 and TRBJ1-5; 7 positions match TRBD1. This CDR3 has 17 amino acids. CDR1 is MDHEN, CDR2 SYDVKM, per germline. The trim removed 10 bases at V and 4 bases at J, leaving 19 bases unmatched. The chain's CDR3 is CATYDVGQTALNQPQHF. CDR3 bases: TGTGCCACCTATGATGTGGGACAGACAGCACTAAATCAGCCCCAGCATTTT.

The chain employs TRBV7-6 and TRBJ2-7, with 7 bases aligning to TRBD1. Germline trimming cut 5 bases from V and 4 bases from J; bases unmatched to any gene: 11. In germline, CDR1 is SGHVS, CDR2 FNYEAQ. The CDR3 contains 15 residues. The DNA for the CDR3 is TGTGCCAGCAGCCAACTTGACAGGGCCCCATACGAGCAGTACTTC. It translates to CASSQLDRAPYEQYF.

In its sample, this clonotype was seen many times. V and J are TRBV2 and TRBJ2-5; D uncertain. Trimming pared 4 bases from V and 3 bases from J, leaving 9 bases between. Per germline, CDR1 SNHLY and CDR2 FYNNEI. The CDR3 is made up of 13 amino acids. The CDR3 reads CASSVFSKETQYF. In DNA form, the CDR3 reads TGTGCCAGCAGTGTTTTCAGCAAAGAGACCCAGTACTTC.